This T cell receptor beta chain was retrieved from a study of blood T cell repertoires in COVID-19. Study as a whole: Specimens from acute and convalescent COVID-19 originated in the United States, Italy and Spain. PBMCs, B-cell-depleted T cells, or T cells were the source of the cDNA or gDNA that made up the material.

In the study's own analysis: Quantification of nucleated cells was approximated via reference gene primer amplification. This table comes from immunoSEQ multiplex PCR, and its TCRdb copy is limited to in-frame clones, with some not included. V, J and clone size derive from that table, while D and trimming were established from the DNA sequence. The repertoire has over 150,000 clones, around 82% of them found once; the top ten carry 6.5% to 7.5%. The V end lost 5 bases, the J end lost 4 bases, and 11 bases lay between the germline ends. The CDR3 is made up of 13 amino acids. Germline values: CDR1 MDHEN, CDR2 SYDVKM.

The receptor comes from a man older than 75 with COVID-19, enrolled during active disease. The sample was peripheral blood. The chain uses TRBV28 and TRBJ1-2, with D unresolved. The CDR3: CASSRRSPYGYTF. CDR3 nucleotides: TGTGCCAGCAGTAGGCGGAGCCCCTATGGCTACACCTTC.